These 13 T cell receptor beta chains were sequenced from one sample in a study of siplizumab effects on memory and regulatory T cells. The assay was immunoSEQ multiplex PCR, and TCRdb's table has in-frame clones only and misses some. The table shows roughly 100,000 clones, with 92% occurring only once. Specimen: CD4+ T cells sorted from blood. These receptors were obtained from a human donor in good health.

The chain recombines TRBV19 with TRBJ2-2; a weak D match, TRBD1 (6 bases). The CDR3 spans 17 residues. V was cut by 3 bases and J by 0 bases, with 14 bases left in between. CDR1 LNHDA and CDR2 SQIVND come from the germline V gene (reference sequence). This CDR3 reads CASSIPRTESNTGELFF. The CDR3 DNA is TGTGCCAGTAGTATTCCCCGGACAGAATCGAACACCGGGGAGCTGTTTTTT.

The chain carries TRBV20-1 and TRBJ1-2; D gene unclear. The CDR3 is 9 residues long. Germline values: CDR1 DFQATT, CDR2 SNEGSKA (reference sequence). The V and J ends lost 5 bases and 5 bases respectively, with 3 bases between them. The CDR3 here is CSAAYGYTF. The DNA for the CDR3 is TGCAGTGCTGCATATGGCTACACCTTC.

This chain connects TRBV9 to TRBJ2-3; D unclear. The germline gives CDR1 SGDLS, CDR2 YYNGEE. This CDR3 has 14 residues. Trimming took off 3 bases at V and 5 bases at J, with 13 bases between the two ends. CDR3 protein: CASSAVLSRDTQYF. Written as DNA, the CDR3 is TGTGCCAGCAGCGCCGTCCTATCCCGAGATACGCAGTATTTT.

CDR3 in amino acids: CASRPDANTGELFF. CDR3 DNA: TGTGCCAGTAGGCCGGATGCGAACACCGGGGAGCTGTTTTTT. The chain uses TRBV19 and TRBJ2-2; D remains ambiguous. The CDR3 is 14 amino acids. Germline loops: CDR1 LNHDA, CDR2 SQIVND (reference sequence). The V and J ends lost 6 bases and 0 bases respectively, with 8 bases between them.

Regarding this clone: The same CDR3 can be traced to other DNA sequences in this sample. The chain links TRBV14 to TRBJ1-2; TRBD1 matches at 8 bases. Germline CDR1 SGHDN, CDR2 FVKESK. V lost 4 bases and J lost 8; bases outside the gene matches: 6. CDR3 length equals 13 residues. CDR3: CASSPSTGVGYTF. DNA for the CDR3: TGTGCCAGCAGCCCCTCGACAGGGGTCGGCTACACCTTC.

The chain recombines TRBV9 with TRBJ2-2; no clear D. There are 13 residues in the CDR3. Trimming shortened V by 1 base and J by 4 bases, and 5 bases separated the two germline ends. In germline, CDR1 is SGDLS, CDR2 YYNGEE. CDR3 sequence (DNA): TGTGCCAGCAGCGTACGCAGCACCGGGGAGCTGTTTTTT. It is translated as CASSVRSTGELFF.

The rearrangement joins TRBV6-1 to TRBJ2-3, with unresolved D. The CDR3 sequence is 12 residues long. Trimming shortened V by 3 bases and J by 10 bases, and 11 bases separated the two germline ends. Germline V gene lookup returns CDR1 MNHNS and CDR2 SASEGT. CDR3 loop: CASSDFDGSQYF. DNA for the CDR3: TGTGCCAGCAGTGATTTCGACGGTTCGCAGTATTTT.

This chain joins TRBV14 and TRBJ1-2; D is unresolved. The V and J ends lost 1 base and 3 bases respectively, with 12 bases between them. CDR1 is SGHDN and CDR2 is FVKESK in the germline V gene. The length of the CDR3 is 15 residues. CDR3 residues: CASSQVAAFDYGYTF. The CDR3 DNA is TGTGCCAGCAGCCAAGTCGCAGCCTTCGACTATGGCTACACCTTC.

The chain is built from TRBV5-4 and TRBJ2-3; TRBD2 aligns across 9 bases. The CDR3 has 17 residues. V shed 5 bases, J shed 0 bases, and the junction held 10 bases outside the gene matches. The germline V gene encodes CDR1 SGHNT and CDR2 YYREEE (reference sequence). CDR3 sequence reads: CASSRKREALSTDTQYF. The CDR3 DNA reads as TGTGCCAGCAGTCGTAAGCGGGAGGCACTTAGCACAGATACGCAGTATTTT.

The gene calls are TRBV7-3 and TRBJ2-1; TRBD1 might be the D (7 bases). The germline V gene has CDR1 SGHTA and CDR2 FQGTGA. Trimming took 5 bases from V and 8 from J, leaving 19 bases between them. This CDR3 region has 15 residues. The CDR3 coding sequence is TGTGCCAGCAGCCTAGGAGGGGGCGCAAGGGATGAGCAGTTCTTC. Protein product: CASSLGGGARDEQFF.

The rearrangement uses TRBV28 and TRBJ1-2, with D hard to call. Germline V gene lookup returns CDR1 MDHEN and CDR2 SYDVKM. V shed 6 bases and J shed 4 bases, with 12 bases lying between them. The CDR3 totals 13 residues. CDR3 residues: CASRTEAPYGYTF. The CDR3 DNA reads as TGTGCCAGCAGAACAGAAGCCCCCTATGGCTACACCTTC.

The chain combines TRBV4-2 with TRBJ2-7; maybe TRBD1 (6 bases). This CDR3 is 18 amino acids long. Trimming pared 0 bases from V and 0 bases from J, leaving 18 bases between. In germline, CDR1 is LGHNA, CDR2 YNFKEQ. In DNA, the CDR3 is TGTGCCAGCAGCCAAGAGATATGGGACACAAAATACTCCTACGAGCAGTACTTC. Its translation: CASSQEIWDTKYSYEQYF.

The J gene is TRBJ2-7, the V gene TRBV6-1, with TRBD1 matching over 11 bases. The V gene end was trimmed by 4 bases and the J gene end by 5 bases; junction bases not matched to a gene: 10. The length of the CDR3 is 16 residues. Germline CDR1 and CDR2: MNHNS and SASEGT. CDR3 region: CASSVRRDRGGHEQYF. The CDR3 DNA is TGTGCCAGCAGTGTGCGCCGGGACAGGGGGGGCCACGAGCAGTACTTC.